These 21 T cell receptor beta chains originate from one sample sequenced in a study of T cells in Graves' hyperthyroidism and ophthalmopathy. TCR beta CDR3 regions were amplified from RNA. The HTBI primer set drove a first-round RT-PCR of the TCR CDR3. One entry per CDR3 protein, called by TCRdb with MiXCR from the multiplex PCR reads. The data contain approximately 400,000 distinct CDR3 sequences, approximately 25% of them singletons. Sequencing was carried out using blood. The receptors shown here come from a man in his forties or fifties with Graves' hyperthyroidism.

V gene TRBV11-2 combines with J gene TRBJ2-7; D call uncertain. V was trimmed by 1 base and J by 2 bases, leaving 15 bases between them. Germline V lookup: CDR1 SGHAT, CDR2 FQNNGV. The CDR3 has 16 amino acids. CDR3 bases: TGTGCCAGCAGCTTAGGCGGCAGGATAGGAACCTACGAGCAGTACTTC. Its translation: CASSLGGRIGTYEQYF.

The V and J genes are TRBV5-1 and TRBJ2-7; TRBD2 matches 9 bases. Germline-derived CDR1 and CDR2 are SGHRS and YFSETQ. The CDR3 runs to 14 residues. The V segment lost 4 bases and the J segment 4 bases; nucleotides outside the gene matches: 6. In DNA, the CDR3 is TGCGCCAGCAGCAAAATAGCGGGAGAGTACGAGCAGTACTTC. Its translation: CASSKIAGEYEQYF.

This clonotype was seen ten or more times. V and J are TRBV28 and TRBJ1-1; no firm D call. Trimming left V 6 bases short and J 0 bases short, with 2 bases between. The CDR3 length is 11 residues. CDR1 and CDR2 (germline): MDHEN, SYDVKM. For the CDR3, the DNA is TGTGCCAGCAGGCTGAACACTGAAGCTTTCTTT. It yields the protein CASRLNTEAFF.

This clonotype was observed many times. The chain is built from TRBV6-2 or TRBV6-3 and TRBJ1-1, with D tentatively TRBD1 (6 bases). The CDR3 length is 14 residues. The germline CDR1 and CDR2 sequences are MNHEY and SVGEGT. Trimming removed 5 bases from V and 5 bases from J, with 15 bases in between. This CDR3 is CASSPRGRLTEAFF. As DNA, the CDR3 is TGTGCCAGCAGTCCGAGGGGGAGATTGACTGAAGCTTTCTTT.

This clonotype showed up just a few times. The chain uses TRBV7-9 and TRBJ2-3; 9 nucleotides line up with TRBD1. Germline CDR1 and CDR2: SEHNR and FQNEAQ (reference sequence). The junction had 2 bases not matched to a gene; V was cut back by 0 bases and J by 4 bases. This CDR3 contains 15 residues. Here the CDR3 DNA reads TGTGCCAGCAGCTTAGCGACAGGGGGTTCAGATACGCAGTATTTT. Translation: CASSLATGGSDTQYF.

This clonotype appeared many times. The chain recombines TRBV27 with TRBJ1-2; 7 bases are shared with TRBD1. The CDR3 loop spans 13 amino acids. V lost 6 bases, J lost 2 bases, and 3 bases stayed unmatched. The germline V gene encodes CDR1 MNHEY and CDR2 SMNVEV (reference sequence). CDR3 sequence (DNA): TGTGCCAGCAGCACGGGACAGAACTATGGCTACACCTTC. Its protein product is CASSTGQNYGYTF.

This clonotype came up a few times. The rearrangement links TRBV2 to TRBJ1-2; D not certain. This CDR3 is built from 12 residues. The V and J ends lost 8 bases and 1 base respectively, with 8 bases between them. The germline CDR1 and CDR2 sequences are SNHLY and FYNNEI. In DNA, the CDR3 is TGTGCCAGCCGATCAGATAACTATGGCTACACCTTC. It specifies CASRSDNYGYTF.

This chain links TRBV6-5 with TRBJ2-3; D tentatively fits TRBD1 or TRBD2 (7 bases each). Germline CDR1 and CDR2: MNHEY and SVGAGI. The CDR3 consists of 15 residues. Between the trimmed V and J ends, which lost 4 bases and 1 base, there was a span of 12 bases. The CDR3 reads CASSSQGGGTDTQYF. CDR3 nucleotide sequence: TGTGCCAGCAGTTCGCAGGGGGGGGGCACAGATACGCAGTATTTT.

In its sample, this clonotype was seen many times. CDR3 in amino acids: CASTRLAGGPGTQYF. The DNA of the CDR3 is TGTGCCAGCACACGCCTAGCGGGAGGGCCGGGTACGCAGTATTTT. The chain joins TRBV28 to TRBJ2-3; 12 bases are a match to TRBD2. V was clipped by 7 bases and J by 8 bases; unmatched bases: 10. This CDR3 has 15 residues. The V gene's germline CDR1 is MDHEN and CDR2 SYDVKM.

The chain links TRBV5-1 to TRBJ2-2, with 8 bases lining up with TRBD1. Germline V CDR1 and CDR2: SGHRS, YFSETQ. The CDR3 is made up of 16 amino acids. V was clipped by 0 bases and J by 2 bases; unmatched bases: 3. The CDR3 coding sequence is TGCGCCAGCAGCTTGGTCACAGGGGGTAACACCGGGGAGCTGTTTTTT. The encoded protein is CASSLVTGGNTGELFF.

This clonotype was detected many times. The chain couples TRBV18 to TRBJ2-2, with D maybe TRBD1 (6 bases). This CDR3 region has 16 residues. Trimming shortened V by 2 bases and J by 2 bases, and 12 bases separated the two germline ends. The germline V gene encodes CDR1 KGHSH and CDR2 LQKENI. CDR3 in amino acids: CASSPNPGHNTGELFF. The CDR3 DNA reads TGTGCCAGCTCACCAAATCCGGGACACAACACCGGGGAGCTGTTTTTT.

This clonotype was observed at least ten times. This chain uses TRBV12-3 or TRBV12-4 with TRBJ2-3; 12 bases map to TRBD2. The V segment lost 4 bases and the J segment 2 bases; nucleotides outside the gene matches: 4. The CDR3 length is 16 residues. CDR3 DNA: TGTGCCAGCAGTTGGGGACTAGCGGGTCCCACAGATACGCAGTATTTT. Amino acids: CASSWGLAGPTDTQYF.

Comment on this clonotype: This may be a read error, as it is one base from a much larger clone. The rearrangement links TRBV2 to TRBJ2-1; 7 bases fit TRBD2. CDR1 is SNHLY, CDR2 FYNNEI, per germline. The CDR3 runs to 13 residues. The CDR3 here is CVSSEAGTGEQFF. The DNA of the CDR3 is TGTGTCAGCAGTGAAGCGGGGACTGGTGAGCAGTTCTTC.

This chain uses TRBV11-3 with TRBJ1-1; D is unresolved. The CDR3 consists of 15 residues. V was pared by 1 base and J by 1 base, with 10 bases between. Per the germline V gene, CDR1 is SGHNT and CDR2 is YENEEA. In DNA form, the CDR3 reads TGTGCCAGCAGCTTAGTTGGCAGAGGGAACACTGAAGCTTTCTTT. It specifies CASSLVGRGNTEAFF.

This clonotype was counted only a few times. The chain combines TRBV5-1 with TRBJ2-1; D is possibly TRBD2 (6 bases). Trimming removed 5 bases from V and 0 bases from J, with 12 bases in between. CDR3 size: 15 residues. CDR1 and CDR2 from the germline V gene are SGHRS and YFSETQ. The CDR3 DNA reads TGCGCCAGCAGGGAGGGTTTCAGCTCCTACAATGAGCAGTTCTTC. This encodes CASREGFSSYNEQFF.

The chain is built from TRBV6-2 or TRBV6-3 and TRBJ1-5; D is unclear. The germline V and J ends were trimmed by 9 bases and 3 bases, with 12 bases remaining between them. This CDR3 contains 13 residues. The V gene's germline CDR1 is MNHEY and CDR2 SVGEGT. The CDR3 loop reads CASTRGNNQPQHF. The CDR3 bases are TGTGCCAGTACCCGGGGAAACAATCAGCCCCAGCATTTT.

The sample holds many counts of this clonotype. The chain recombines TRBV11-2 with TRBJ2-5; 8 bases match TRBD2. The CDR3 contains 14 residues. J was trimmed by 5 bases and V by 5 bases; bases with no gene match: 7. Germline CDR1 SGHAT, CDR2 FQNNGV. The CDR3: CASSPAGEKETQYF. DNA for the CDR3: TGTGCCAGCAGCCCAGCGGGAGAGAAGGAGACCCAGTACTTC.

This clonotype was counted ten times or more. The rearrangement links TRBV7-9 to TRBJ2-1; 10 positions match TRBD2. The junction had 9 bases not matched to a gene; V was cut back by 5 bases and J by 5 bases. In germline, CDR1 is SEHNR, CDR2 FQNEAQ (reference sequence). The CDR3 consists of 16 residues. The CDR3 reads CASSLLAGTGHNEQFF. The CDR3, as DNA: TGTGCCAGCAGCCTACTAGCGGGAACAGGCCACAATGAGCAGTTCTTC.

CDR3 loop: CSASGVAGVYTGELFF. CDR3 DNA: TGCAGTGCTAGTGGGGTAGCGGGAGTTTACACCGGGGAGCTGTTTTTT. This chain joins TRBV20-1 and TRBJ2-2; 9 bases fit TRBD2. The CDR3 has 16 residues. The V gene end was trimmed by 3 bases and the J gene end by 3 bases; junction bases not matched to a gene: 8. Germline V lookup: CDR1 DFQATT, CDR2 SNEGSKA (reference sequence).

This clonotype was seen ten or more times. The chain uses TRBV29-1 and TRBJ2-3; 8 bases line up with TRBD1. CDR1 and CDR2 (germline): SQVTM, ANQGSEA. The junction had 9 bases not matched to a gene; V was cut back by 6 bases and J by 4 bases. The CDR3 spans 14 residues. This CDR3 reads CSVEGQAFPDTQYF. The CDR3 bases are TGCAGCGTCGAGGGACAGGCCTTCCCAGATACGCAGTATTTT.

The chain couples TRBV15 to TRBJ2-3; D remains unclear. This CDR3 contains 16 residues. Germline loops: CDR1 LNHNV, CDR2 YYDKDF (reference sequence). Deletions cut 5 bases from V and 1 base from J, with 16 bases between. The CDR3 DNA reads TGTGCCACCAGCCTGAAGGTGGGGTGGGGCACAGATACGCAGTATTTT. This gives the protein CATSLKVGWGTDTQYF.